The T cell receptor (beta chain) under discussion was sequenced for a study of T cells in Graves' hyperthyroidism and ophthalmopathy. There were TCR beta CDR3 regions amplified from RNA transcripts. RT-PCR in the first round (using the HTBI primer set) targeted the TCR CDR3. Via MiXCR, TCRdb re-called the multiplex PCR reads, giving one row per CDR3 protein. Of hundreds of thousands of distinct CDR3 sequences in the sample, less than 25% are singletons; the top ten hold over 9%. The CDR3 sequence is 14 residues long. V lost 2 bases and J 4 bases, leaving 11 bases between the germline ends. In its sample, this clonotype was seen many times.

This clonotype was sampled from a woman aged 25-40 years with Graves' ophthalmopathy. Sequenced sample: blood. V usage is TRBV12-3 or TRBV12-4 and J usage is TRBJ1-2; the D gene is possibly TRBD1 (6 bases). The CDR3 region is CASSLPGDSYGYTF. DNA of the CDR3: TGTGCCAGCAGTTTACCAGGGGACTCCTATGGCTACACCTTC.